This TCR beta chain was identified during a study of sequential checkpoint blockade in melanoma. Study as a whole: Arm A got nivolumab then ipilimumab; arm B the reverse, 1:1.

The treatment was: randomized to nivolumab then ipilimumab (arm A) or the reverse (arm B). Live CD3+CD8+ CD19− CD56− cells were sorted from PBMCs. The CDR3 contains 15 residues. V trimming: 4 bases; J trimming: 5 bases; junction bases outside the gene matches: 10. Germline CDR1 is SGDLS and CDR2 is YYNGEE. Sequencing used immunoSEQ multiplex PCR; TCRdb keeps in-frame clones, though not all of them. Of more than 35,000 clones listed, roughly 88% are singletons. This sequence originates from a human donor with melanoma. This sequence joins TRBV9 and TRBJ2-3, with 7 bases identical to TRBD1. This specimen was CD8+ T cells sorted from blood (inferred from file names), taken from a patient given nivolumab and ipilimumab in sequence. DNA for the CDR3: TGTGCCAGCAGCCCCTTTGAGGGGGCGCGAGATACGCAGTATTTT. It translates to CASSPFEGARDTQYF.